The 11 T cell receptor beta chains below come from one sample, sequenced in a study of blood T cell repertoires in COVID-19. The protocol was immunoSEQ multiplex PCR, while the TCRdb copy is restricted to in-frame clones and leaves out a portion. The profile shows 250,000 to 350,000 clones, roughly nine tenths of them singletons. Sequencing input: peripheral blood. Receptor source: a woman aged 45-60 years who had recovered from COVID-19.

The chain recombines TRBV6-5 with TRBJ1-4; the D is unclear. Germline V gene lookup returns CDR1 MNHEY and CDR2 SVGAGI. The V gene lost 4 bases and the J gene lost 7 bases, with 16 bases spanning the gap. This CDR3 has 15 residues. The DNA of the CDR3 is TGTGCCAGCAGTTCCCGAATTCCCGGCGGTGAAAAACTGTTTTTT. This encodes CASSSRIPGGEKLFF.

The chain is built from TRBV5-5 and TRBJ1-5; tentatively, D is TRBD1 (6 bases). The V end was cut by 2 bases, the J end by 2 bases, with 14 bases between. The CDR3 runs 16 residues. Germline values: CDR1 SGHKS, CDR2 YYEKEE (reference sequence). The CDR3 DNA reads TGTGCCAGCAGCTTTCAGGGGAGTGGTGGCAATCAGCCCCAGCATTTT. Translation gives CASSFQGSGGNQPQHF.

This clone was seen a few times. This chain links TRBV4-1 with TRBJ2-1, with D maybe TRBD2 (6 bases). This CDR3 spans 17 amino acids. V lost 1 base, J lost 0 bases, and 13 bases lay in between. CDR1 and CDR2 from the germline V gene are MGHRA and YSYEKL. The CDR3 here is CASSQGGLLSSYNEQFF. CDR3 DNA: TGCGCCAGCAGCCAAGGGGGACTCTTGAGCTCCTACAATGAGCAGTTCTTC.

The chain recombines TRBV18 with TRBJ1-6, with TRBD1 matching over 8 bases. The CDR3 runs to 15 residues. Germline V CDR1 and CDR2: KGHSH, LQKENI. The V and J ends lost 1 base and 10 bases, in that order; junction bases with no gene match: 6. The CDR3 DNA is TGTGCCAGCTCACCACATGGGACAGGAGGATCACCCCTCCACTTT. Translation: CASSPHGTGGSPLHF.

The V and J genes are TRBV4-2 and TRBJ1-1; the D gene is possibly TRBD1 (5 bases). CDR1 is LGHNA and CDR2 is YNFKEQ in the germline V gene. Trimming removed 3 bases from V and 0 bases from J, with 17 bases in between. The length of the CDR3 is 17 residues. In DNA, the CDR3 is TGTGCCAGCAGCCAGGCCCGGCAGGGATCGGTGAACACTGAAGCTTTCTTT. Protein sequence: CASSQARQGSVNTEAFF.

V is TRBV4-3 and J is TRBJ1-5; TRBD1 might be the D (6 bases). Germline CDR1 LGHNA, CDR2 YSLEER. V was cut by 0 bases and J by 3 bases, with 9 bases left in between. The CDR3 is 15 amino acids. In DNA form, the CDR3 reads TGCGCCAGCAGCCAAGACAGGGGATACAATCAGCCCCAGCATTTT. It specifies CASSQDRGYNQPQHF.

The CDR3 region is CASGGAIGYTF. In DNA form, the CDR3 reads TGTGCCAGCGGGGGGGCGATTGGCTACACCTTC. The chain has TRBV27 and TRBJ1-2, with D possibly being TRBD1 (6 bases). CDR1 is MNHEY, CDR2 SMNVEV, per germline (reference sequence). With 8 bases removed from V and 7 bases from J, the gap between germline ends came to 11 bases. The CDR3 has 11 amino acids.

This chain joins TRBV7-2 and TRBJ2-5, with D hard to call. The CDR3 is 14 amino acids. Germline V gene lookup returns CDR1 SGHTA and CDR2 FQGNSA. With 0 bases removed from V and 0 bases from J, the gap between germline ends came to 5 bases. The CDR3 spells CASSLARYQETQYF. The CDR3 DNA reads TGTGCCAGCAGCTTAGCCAGGTACCAAGAGACCCAGTACTTC.

This sequence joins TRBV24-1 and TRBJ2-7; 8 bases line up with TRBD1. The CDR3 sequence is 16 residues long. From germline, CDR1 is KGHDR and CDR2 SFDVKD. V lost 4 bases to trimming and J lost 4 bases; unmatched junction nucleotides: 11. This chain's CDR3 is CATSDTTRTGIYEQYF. CDR3 nucleotide sequence: TGTGCCACCAGTGACACCACCAGGACAGGGATTTACGAGCAGTACTTC.

The V call is TRBV12-3 or TRBV12-4, the J call TRBJ1-1; 7 bases line up with TRBD1. This CDR3 spans 12 amino acids. The junction had 1 base not matched to a gene; V was cut back by 4 bases and J by 5 bases. DNA of the CDR3: TGTGCCAGCAGTTCGACAGGGACTGAAGCTTTCTTT. Protein: CASSSTGTEAFF.

The chain employs TRBV30 and TRBJ2-1; 8 nucleotides line up with TRBD2. Trimming took 3 bases from V and 7 from J; bases not matched to a gene: 5. The CDR3 has 13 amino acids. In germline, CDR1 is GTSNPN, CDR2 SVGIG (reference sequence). CDR3 in amino acids: CAWSGRARNEQFF. In nucleotides, the CDR3 is TGTGCCTGGAGCGGGAGGGCCCGAAATGAGCAGTTCTTC.